A selection of T cell receptor beta chains follows, all from one sample in a study of cytomegalovirus exposure and HLA in healthy donors. Profiled with immunoSEQ multiplex PCR; TCRdb holds only in-frame clones, not every one. The sample has 100,000 to 150,000 clones, around 72% seen once. Sequencing was performed on PBMCs. The receptor source for this set is a young man in good health and CMV-seronegative. CDR3s include the opening cysteine and the closing phenylalanine or tryptophan. D genes are given only for firm matches. Clone size is given for some rows only: seen once, a few or many times, or a class if the clone is expanded.

V,J,length,D,size,DNA,CDR3
TRBV5-1,TRBJ2-5,16,TRBD2,NA,TGCGCCAGCAGCTTGGGGACTAGCCTGTACCAAGAGACCCAGTACTTC,CASSLGTSLYQETQYF
TRBV5-1,TRBJ1-3,16,NA,once,TGCGCCAGCAGCTTGGAGATGGGGGGGCGCGGAAACACCATATATTTT,CASSLEMGGRGNTIYF
TRBV28,TRBJ1-4,14,NA,few,TGTGCCAGCAGTTTACCGGGGGGGGGTGAAAAACTGTTTTTT,CASSLPGGGEKLFF
TRBV30,TRBJ1-1,14,TRBD1,once,TGTGCCTGGAGTAAGGGCAGGGGGATCACTGAAGCTTTCTTT,CAWSKGRGITEAFF
TRBV19,TRBJ2-7,14,TRBD1,NA,TGTGCCAGTAGTATTTTGGGACAGTGGTACGAGCAGTACTTC,CASSILGQWYEQYF
TRBV6-5,TRBJ2-7,13,NA,once,TGTGCCAGCAGCCGCGGACAGAACTACGAGCAGTACTTC,CASSRGQNYEQYF
TRBV7-2,TRBJ1-2,18,NA,NA,TGTGCCAGCAGCTTAAAATCTTCGGGATTCGGAGGGAGCTATGGCTACACCTTC,CASSLKSSGFGGSYGYTF
TRBV9,TRBJ1-3,15,NA,NA,TGTGCCAGCAGCGTAGGTTCAGACTCTGGAAACACCATATATTTT,CASSVGSDSGNTIYF
TRBV10-1,TRBJ2-5,14,NA,NA,TGCGCCAGCAGTGAGTTCCGGGGAATGGAGACCCAGTACTTC,CASSEFRGMETQYF
TRBV21-1,TRBJ2-5,16,NA,NA,TGTGCCAGCAGCAGATCCCGGGACAGGAGACAAGAGACCCAGTACTTC,CASSRSRDRRQETQYF
TRBV6-5,TRBJ2-7,15,TRBD2,few,TGTGCCAGCAGTTACTCGCTAGCGGGGGCCTACGAGCAGTACTTC,CASSYSLAGAYEQYF
TRBV6-5,TRBJ2-7,13,TRBD1,NA,TGTGCCAGCAGCCGGGGACAGGGCCACGAGCAGTACTTC,CASSRGQGHEQYF
TRBV4-1,TRBJ2-7,17,TRBD2,NA,TGCGCCAGCAGCCCAAGTCCCGGGACTAGCGCCGGGTACGAGCAGTACTTC,CASSPSPGTSAGYEQYF
TRBV10-3,TRBJ1-2,14,NA,many,TGTGCCATCAGTGGAGACAGGAAAGGCTATGGCTACACCTTC,CAISGDRKGYGYTF
TRBV4-1,TRBJ2-1,15,NA,NA,TGCGCCAGCAGCTTCGGGGGAAGCTCCTACAATGAGCAGTTCTTC,CASSFGGSSYNEQFF
TRBV10-3,TRBJ2-3,14,TRBD2,NA,TGTGCCATCAGTGAGTCAGGGAGGGCAGATACGCAGTATTTT,CAISESGRADTQYF
TRBV5-1,TRBJ2-5,13,NA,NA,TGCGCCAGCAGCCCCAGACAGCAAGAGACCCAGTACTTC,CASSPRQQETQYF
TRBV7-5,TRBJ1-1,14,NA,NA,TGTGCCAGAAGCTTAGTGACAGGTAACACTGAAGCTTTCTTT,CARSLVTGNTEAFF
TRBV29-1,TRBJ1-1,13,TRBD1,NA,TGCAGCGTTTTCCAGGGGGCGAACACTGAAGCTTTCTTT,CSVFQGANTEAFF
TRBV6-1,TRBJ1-5,15,NA,few,TGTGCCAGCAGTCGGGGACTTGAAGCTGATCAGCCCCAGCATTTT,CASSRGLEADQPQHF
TRBV5-6,TRBJ1-5,15,TRBD1,NA,TGTGCCAGCAGCCCGCGACAGGGGCTCTTTCAGCCCCAGCATTTT,CASSPRQGLFQPQHF
TRBV2,TRBJ1-2,15,NA,NA,TGTGCCAGCAAGAGAGATGGAGGGGAGGTGAATGGCTACACCTTC,CASKRDGGEVNGYTF
TRBV19,TRBJ1-4,17,TRBD1,NA,TGTGCCAGTAGTATAGACCCGGGACAGACGATTAATGAAAAACTGTTTTTT,CASSIDPGQTINEKLFF
TRBV2,TRBJ2-3,16,TRBD2,NA,TGTGCCAGCAGTGAGCTAGCGGGGGCTAGCACAGATACGCAGTATTTT,CASSELAGASTDTQYF
TRBV30,TRBJ2-4,17,TRBD2,NA,TGTGCCTGGAGTGTAACAAGGACTAGCGGGAGGGTAGGAATTCAGTACTTC,CAWSVTRTSGRVGIQYF
TRBV4-2,TRBJ1-2,15,NA,few,TGTGCCAGCAGCTACTCAGGGCCAAACACCTATGGCTACACCTTC,CASSYSGPNTYGYTF
TRBV19,TRBJ2-7,14,NA,few,TGTGCCAGTAAAGGGCAGGGAATCTCCTACGAGCAGTACTTC,CASKGQGISYEQYF
TRBV28,TRBJ1-6,14,NA,few,TGTGCCAGCAGTCAAGGACAACGAGGCTCACCCCTCCACTTT,CASSQGQRGSPLHF
TRBV2,TRBJ1-2,14,TRBD1,NA,TGTGCCAGCAGACCGACTACAGGGGGCTATGGCTACACCTTC,CASRPTTGGYGYTF
TRBV28,TRBJ1-2,16,TRBD1,NA,TGTGCCAGCAGTCCGGAAGATAGAGACAGGGTTGGGGGCTACACCTTC,CASSPEDRDRVGGYTF
TRBV6-6,TRBJ1-3,14,NA,few,TGTGCCAGCAGTTACCAGGAAACGGGAAACACCATATATTTT,CASSYQETGNTIYF
TRBV10-3,TRBJ2-2,15,NA,NA,TGTGCCATCAGTGAGGGCAGAATGAACACCGGGGAGCTGTTTTTT,CAISEGRMNTGELFF
TRBV27,TRBJ1-2,13,NA,NA,TGTGCCAGCAGTTTTACAGGGAATGTTGGCTACACCTTC,CASSFTGNVGYTF
TRBV27,TRBJ1-1,14,NA,NA,TGTGCCAGCAGTTTATGGGGGGAGAGCACTGAAGCTTTCTTT,CASSLWGESTEAFF
TRBV18,TRBJ1-6,15,NA,NA,TGTGCCAGCTCACCACAGGGACTAAATAATTCACCCCTCCACTTT,CASSPQGLNNSPLHF
TRBV18,TRBJ1-1,14,NA,once,TGTGCCAGCTCCCCGAGGGCCCGGGACACTGAAGCTTTCTTT,CASSPRARDTEAFF
TRBV10-3,TRBJ1-2,14,NA,NA,TGTGCCATCTCGGCTCAGGGCCCTAACTATGGCTACACCTTC,CAISAQGPNYGYTF
TRBV5-1,TRBJ2-2,16,TRBD1,few,TGCGCCAGCAGCTCCCACGACAGGGTAGCGACCGGGGAGCTGTTTTTT,CASSSHDRVATGELFF
TRBV5-4,TRBJ2-2,16,NA,NA,TGTGCCAGCAGCTTGGCGGTGACTAGGACTGCCGGGGAGCTGTTTTTT,CASSLAVTRTAGELFF
TRBV10-3,TRBJ2-3,14,TRBD2,once,TGTGCCATCAGTCCCGGGACTACCTTAGATACGCAGTATTTT,CAISPGTTLDTQYF
TRBV7-2,TRBJ2-2,13,NA,NA,TGTGCCAGCAGCCGTGTTCGCGGCGGGGAGCTGTTTTTT,CASSRVRGGELFF
TRBV2,TRBJ2-3,14,TRBD2,NA,TGTGCCAGCAAATTGGCGGGGGGCACAGATACGCAGTATTTT,CASKLAGGTDTQYF
TRBV10-3,TRBJ2-7,14,TRBD2,few,TGTGCCATCTCAACTAGCGGGGCCTCCTACGAGCAGTACTTC,CAISTSGASYEQYF
TRBV4-3,TRBJ1-6,14,NA,NA,TGCGCCAGCAGCCAAGATGCCCGAGAATCACCCCTCCACTTT,CASSQDARESPLHF
TRBV5-6,TRBJ1-2,14,NA,NA,TGTGCCAGCAGCCTTGGCGACAGCCACCATGGCTACACCTTC,CASSLGDSHHGYTF
TRBV20-1,TRBJ2-3,11,TRBD2,NA,TGCAGTGCTCCGGGAGGCTATACGCAGTATTTT,CSAPGGYTQYF
TRBV11-2,TRBJ2-7,15,NA,NA,TGTGCCAGCAGCTTAGGACTATACTACTCCTACGAGCAGTACTTC,CASSLGLYYSYEQYF
TRBV28,TRBJ2-5,15,TRBD2,once,TGTGCCAGCAGCCCGGTGGCGGGGGGCTTGGAGACCCAGTACTTC,CASSPVAGGLETQYF
TRBV7-2,TRBJ2-3,12,NA,NA,TGTGCCAGCACGACAAGCACAGATACGCAGTATTTT,CASTTSTDTQYF
TRBV18,TRBJ2-1,17,TRBD2,NA,TGTGCCAGCTCACCAAACTTGGCGGGGGGCATTTACAATGAGCAGTTCTTC,CASSPNLAGGIYNEQFF
TRBV4-2,TRBJ2-5,14,NA,NA,TGTGCCAGCAGCCAAGAAATTGGCGGAGAGACCCAGTACTTC,CASSQEIGGETQYF
TRBV4-1,TRBJ1-4,13,NA,NA,TGCGCCAGCAGCCCCACCGGGTATGAAAAACTGTTTTTT,CASSPTGYEKLFF
TRBV10-3,TRBJ2-6,18,NA,NA,TGTGCCATCAGTGAGTATGCAGGGGGGATGGCTGGGGCCAACGTCCTGACTTTC,CAISEYAGGMAGANVLTF
TRBV5-4,TRBJ2-7,13,NA,few,TGTGCCAGCAGCCCTTGGGCCTCCTACGAGCAGTACTTC,CASSPWASYEQYF
TRBV5-1,TRBJ2-5,15,NA,once,TGCGCCAGCAACCCTGGGAGAGGGGGCCAAGAGACCCAGTACTTC,CASNPGRGGQETQYF
TRBV4-2,TRBJ2-2,16,TRBD2,NA,TGTGCCAGCAGCCAAGGTAGCGGGGGGGCACCCGGGGAGCTGTTTTTT,CASSQGSGGAPGELFF
TRBV27,TRBJ2-1,15,TRBD2,once,TGTGCCAGCAGTTTCGCGGGGGGCTCCTACAATGAGCAGTTCTTC,CASSFAGGSYNEQFF
TRBV6-5,TRBJ2-1,12,TRBD2,NA,TGTGCCAGCAGCCTTAGCGGGGGGCCGCGGTTCTTC,CASSLSGGPRFF
TRBV2,TRBJ1-1,15,TRBD1,NA,TGTGCCAGCAGTGATGCGACAGGGGTGTACACTGAAGCTTTCTTT,CASSDATGVYTEAFF
TRBV4-1,TRBJ1-2,16,TRBD1,few,TGCGCCAGCAGCCCGGGGACAGGGATAATCAACTATGGCTACACCTTC,CASSPGTGIINYGYTF